Listed below are T cell receptor beta chains from one sample, sequenced in a study of CDR3 diversity in severe acne. In TCRdb, the PCR reads were re-called with MiXCR into one record per CDR3 protein. This repertoire shows 97,000 or so distinct CDR3 sequences, roughly half found once; its top ten account for roughly 12%. The source material was blood. The source is a male donor with acne. The CDR3 runs from the conserved cysteine through the conserved F or W. D genes are given only for firm matches. Clone size is given for some rows only: seen once, a few or many times, or a class if the clone is expanded.

>TRBJ2-5|.|TRBV5-5|.
TGCGCCAGCAGCTTGGGGGCGGCCCCACAGTACTTC
CASSLGAAPQYF
>TRBJ2-6|.|TRBV7-2|.
TGTGCCAGCAGCAAGACGACAACAGGGGCCAACGTCCTGACTTTC
CASSKTTTGANVLTF
>TRBJ1-2|.|TRBV25-1|.
TGTGCCAGCAGTGAACGGCAGGGAACGGCCGACTGTGGCTACACCTTC
CASSERQGTADCGYTF
>TRBJ1-2|many|TRBV5-6|.
TGTGCCAGCAGCTTGGAGTACAGGGCCGACTATGGCTACACCTTC
CASSLEYRADYGYTF
>TRBJ2-5|many|TRBV5-8|.
TGTGCCAGCAGCCTACCTACAGGGCAGGACCAGTACTTC
CASSLPTGQDQYF
>TRBJ2-3|many|TRBV6-1|.
TGTGTCACAGCGACCGGACGTGGGGTCACAGATACGCAGTATTTT
CVTATGRGVTDTQYF
>TRBJ2-1|.|TRBV7-2|TRBD2
TGTGCCAGCAGCTCAGGGACTAGCGGTAGATCGGCCCGAGAGCAGTTCTTC
CASSSGTSGRSAREQFF
>TRBJ1-3|many|TRBV12-3/TRBV12-4|TRBD1
TGTGCCAGCAGCGGGACAGGCCCTGGAAACACCATATATTTT
CASSGTGPGNTIYF
>TRBJ2-1|.|TRBV19|TRBD1
TGTGCCAGTAGTGGTACCGGGACAGGGGAAGACAATGAGCAGTTCTTC
CASSGTGTGEDNEQFF
>TRBJ2-7|many|TRBV20-1|TRBD2
TGCAGTGCTAGAGGATCGACTAGCGGAGGGTCCTACGAGCAGTACTTC
CSARGSTSGGSYEQYF
>TRBJ1-5|.|TRBV20-1|.
TGCAGTGCTAGCCGTTTGAGCAATCAGCCCCAGCATTTT
CSASRLSNQPQHF
>TRBJ2-5|many|TRBV15|.
TGTGCCGTTGGTCGTCGGGACGGGGCCGGCGGGACCCAGTACTTC
CAVGRRDGAGGTQYF
>TRBJ2-5|many|TRBV19|.
TGTGCCAGTAGCCTACAAGCCCAAGAGACCCAGTACTTC
CASSLQAQETQYF
>TRBJ2-1|many|TRBV2|TRBD2
TGTGCCAGCAGACGACTAGCGGGAGGGATCTACAATGAGCAGTTCTTC
CASRRLAGGIYNEQFF
>TRBJ2-1|few|TRBV5-1|TRBD2
TGCGCCAGCAGCCCAGCGGGCGACGGGAGGGTCTCCTACAATAAGCAGTTCTTC
CASSPAGDGRVSYNKQFF
>TRBJ1-2|.|TRBV27|TRBD1
TGTGGGGGGGGGGGACAGGGGGAGTTCTACTATGGCTACACCTTC
CGGGGQGEFYYGYTF
>TRBJ2-3|few|TRBV7-2|.
TGTGCCAGCAGCTTCGCAGGGGATACGCAGTATTTT
CASSFAGDTQYF
>TRBJ2-7|once|TRBV7-6|TRBD2
TGTGCCAGCAGCCGCCCCGGGACTACAAACTACGAGCAGTACTTC
CASSRPGTTNYEQYF
>TRBJ1-5|once|TRBV24-1|.
TGTGCCACCAGTATCGGGGGTTTGAAGCCCCAGCATTTT
CATSIGGLKPQHF
>TRBJ2-1|once|TRBV7-6|TRBD2
TGTGCCAGCAGCAATCCCGGGGCGGGGGGGGTCTTC
CASSNPGAGGVF
>TRBJ2-7|.|TRBV7-6|TRBD1
TGTGCCAGCAGCTCCTATGGACAGGGGGACTTC
CASSSYGQGDF
>TRBJ1-5|.|TRBV6-6|.
TGTGCCAGCAGTTACTTGCAGGGTCCAAATCAGCCCCAGCATTTT
CASSYLQGPNQPQHF
>TRBJ1-5|.|TRBV19|.
TGTGCCAGTAGTATATGGCAACGTAGCAATCAGCCCCAGCATTTT
CASSIWQRSNQPQHF
>TRBJ2-7|.|TRBV9|TRBD1
TGTGCCAGCAGCGAGAGGGGACAGGGTCCCCCCTACGAGCAGTACTTC
CASSERGQGPPYEQYF
>TRBJ1-4|.|TRBV20-1|.
TGCAGTGCTCGGCTTGGGCAAGGGGCTAATGAAAAACTGTTTTTT
CSARLGQGANEKLFF
>TRBJ1-5|.|TRBV7-6|.
TGTGCCAGCAGCTTAGGCGGCAGGGGAGATCGTCAGCCCCAGCATTTT
CASSLGGRGDRQPQHF
>TRBJ2-5|.|TRBV9|.
TGTGCCAGCAGCGTAGAATCAGGGAGGGAGACCCAGTACTTC
CASSVESGRETQYF
>TRBJ2-2|.|TRBV7-3|.
.
CASSTIDRGRLWLHLRFGELFF
>TRBJ1-1|few|TRBV2|.
TGTGCCAGCCGAGGGTTAGCAGCTTTCTTT
CASRGLAAFF
>TRBJ1-5|.|TRBV3-1|.
TGTGCCAGCAGCCAAGACTTCGGGACGAAACAGCCCCAGCATTTT
CASSQDFGTKQPQHF
>TRBJ2-1|.|TRBV7-6|TRBD1
TGTGCCAGCAGCTCAAGGGGGCGGTACAATGAGCAGTTCTTC
CASSSRGRYNEQFF
>TRBJ2-2|medium-sized|TRBV20-1|.
TGCAGTGCTAGAGATCGTGGGGCCGGGGAGCTGTTTTTT
CSARDRGAGELFF
>TRBJ2-1|.|TRBV20-1|.
TGCAGTGCTAGGGGGGTGGACCCCTTTTACAATGAGCAGTTCTTC
CSARGVDPFYNEQFF
>TRBJ1-5|.|TRBV15|.
TGTGCCACCAGCAGAGCAGGGGACCTTCAGCCCCAGCATTTT
CATSRAGDLQPQHF
>TRBJ2-1|many|TRBV24-1|TRBD2
TGTGCCACCAGTGAAATGGGACTAGCGGGAGACTACAATGAGCAGTTCTTC
CATSEMGLAGDYNEQFF
>TRBJ1-4|.|TRBV29-1|.
TGCAGCGCGGGGGAGGGCACAACTAATGAAAAACTGTTTTTT
CSAGEGTTNEKLFF
>TRBJ1-1|.|TRBV6-5|.
TGTGCCGGCAGTTACTCCCATTCTTTGAACACTGAAGCTTTCTTT
CAGSYSHSLNTEAFF
>TRBJ1-1|.|TRBV11-2|.
TGTGCCAGCAGCCATAAAGACGGTGAAGCTTTCTTT
CASSHKDGEAFF
>TRBJ1-1|.|TRBV5-1|.
TGCGCCAGCAGCTTCGAGCGAGGAAACACTGAAGCTTTCTTT
CASSFERGNTEAFF
>TRBJ1-3|many|TRBV12-3/TRBV12-4|TRBD1
TGTGCCAGCAAACTGACAGGGAGGAACACCATATATTTT
CASKLTGRNTIYF
>TRBJ1-2|many|TRBV19|TRBD1
TGTGCCAGTACCTCCCCGGGACAGGGGGCTTATCTCAATGGCTACACCTTC
CASTSPGQGAYLNGYTF
>TRBJ2-1|.|TRBV20-1|TRBD2
TGTAGTGCTGGCCCATTTGTCGGCGGGAGAGGAAATGAGCAGTTCTTC
CSAGPFVGGRGNEQFF
>TRBJ1-3|.|TRBV10-3|.
TGTGCCATCAGTGGCCAGGGGAACACCATATATTTT
CAISGQGNTIYF
>TRBJ2-7|many|TRBV20-1|.
TGCAGTGCTAGAGATTTTAAACAGGGAGACTCCGAGCAGTACTTC
CSARDFKQGDSEQYF
>TRBJ2-5|many|TRBV24-1|.
TGTGCCACCAGTGACCCGCGGGGCGGGGAGACCCAGTACTTC
CATSDPRGGETQYF
>TRBJ1-5|few|TRBV3-1|.
TGTGCCAGCAGCCAAGGGACAGTCTATAGCAATCAGCCCCAGCATTTT
CASSQGTVYSNQPQHF
>TRBJ1-2|.|TRBV12-3/TRBV12-4|.
TGTGCCAGCAGGCCTTCCGGGACGGTCTACACCTTC
CASRPSGTVYTF
>TRBJ2-5|.|TRBV5-6|TRBD2
TGTGCCAGCAGCTCAACGGGGGGTCCAGAGACCCAGTACTTC
CASSSTGGPETQYF
>TRBJ2-5|few|TRBV2|.
TGTGCCACACACACCGGTCGCTTACAAGAGACCCAGTACTTC
CATHTGRLQETQYF
>TRBJ2-7|.|TRBV7-3|TRBD2
TGTGCCAGCAGTTTCAAAACCCTACTAGCGGCCCTATACGAGCAGTACTTC
CASSFKTLLAALYEQYF
>TRBJ2-3|.|TRBV10-3|TRBD2
TGTGCCACCGTAGCGGGAGGATCGAGGGATACGCAGTATTTT
CATVAGGSRDTQYF
>TRBJ2-2|many|TRBV19|TRBD1
TGTGCCAGTAGTATACCGTGGACAGGGGCCGGGGAGCTGTTTTTT
CASSIPWTGAGELFF
>TRBJ2-7|.|TRBV20-1|TRBD2
TGCAGTGCTAGGACCGCCGGGACTAGTGGCGTATACGAGCAGTACTTC
CSARTAGTSGVYEQYF